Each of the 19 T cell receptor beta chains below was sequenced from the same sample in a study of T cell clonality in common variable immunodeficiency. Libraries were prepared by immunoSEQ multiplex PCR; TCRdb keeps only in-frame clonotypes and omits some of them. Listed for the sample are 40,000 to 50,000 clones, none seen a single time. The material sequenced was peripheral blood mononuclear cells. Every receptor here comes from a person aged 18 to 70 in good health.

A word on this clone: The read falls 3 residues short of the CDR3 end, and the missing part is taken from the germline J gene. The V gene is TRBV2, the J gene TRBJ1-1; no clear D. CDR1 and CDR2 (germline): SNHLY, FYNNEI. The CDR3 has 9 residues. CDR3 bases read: TGTGCCAGCGGGCTGGAA. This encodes CASGLE. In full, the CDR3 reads CASGLEAFF.

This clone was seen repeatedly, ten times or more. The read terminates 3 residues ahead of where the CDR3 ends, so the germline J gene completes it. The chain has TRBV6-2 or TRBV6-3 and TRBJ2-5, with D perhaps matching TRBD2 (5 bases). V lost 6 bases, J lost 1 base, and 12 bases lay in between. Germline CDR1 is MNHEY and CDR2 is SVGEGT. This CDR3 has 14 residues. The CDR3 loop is CASSQSGFQETQYF. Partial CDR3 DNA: TGTGCCAGCAGCCAAAGCGGCTTCCAAGAGACC.

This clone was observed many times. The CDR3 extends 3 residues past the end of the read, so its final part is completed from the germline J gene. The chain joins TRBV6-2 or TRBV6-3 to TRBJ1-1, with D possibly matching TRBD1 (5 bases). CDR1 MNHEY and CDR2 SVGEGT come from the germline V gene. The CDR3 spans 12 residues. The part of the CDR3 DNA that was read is TGTGCCAGCATCAAAAGGGAGGGGAAA. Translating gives CASIKREGK. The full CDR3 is CASIKREGKAFF.

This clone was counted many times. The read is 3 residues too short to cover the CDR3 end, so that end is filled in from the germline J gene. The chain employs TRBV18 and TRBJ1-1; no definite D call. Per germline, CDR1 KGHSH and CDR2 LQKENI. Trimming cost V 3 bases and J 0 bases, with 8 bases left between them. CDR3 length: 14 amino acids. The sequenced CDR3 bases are TGTGCCAGCTCACCTTCAGAAGTGAACACTGAA. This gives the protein CASSPSEVNTE. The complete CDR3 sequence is CASSPSEVNTEAFF.

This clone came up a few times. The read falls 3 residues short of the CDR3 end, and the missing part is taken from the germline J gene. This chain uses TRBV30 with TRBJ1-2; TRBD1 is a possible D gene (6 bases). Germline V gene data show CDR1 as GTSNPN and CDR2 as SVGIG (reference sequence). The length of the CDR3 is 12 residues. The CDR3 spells CAWSEPGVDYTF. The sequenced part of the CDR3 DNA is TGTGCCTGGAGCGAACCAGGGGTCGAC. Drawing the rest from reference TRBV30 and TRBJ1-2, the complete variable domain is SQTIHQWPATLVQPVGSPLSLECTVEGTSNPNLYWYRQAAGRGLQLLFYSVGIGQISSEVPQNLSASRPQDRQFILSSKKLLLSDSGFYLCAWSEPGVDYTFGSGTRLTVV.

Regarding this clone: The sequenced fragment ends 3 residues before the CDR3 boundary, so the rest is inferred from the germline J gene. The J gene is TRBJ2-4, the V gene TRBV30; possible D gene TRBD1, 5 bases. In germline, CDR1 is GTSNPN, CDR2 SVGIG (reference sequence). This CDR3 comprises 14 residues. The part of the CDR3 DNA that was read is TGTGCCTGGAGCCTAACACGCGGACACTATGGT. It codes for CAWSLTRGHYG. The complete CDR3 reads CAWSLTRGHYGQYF.

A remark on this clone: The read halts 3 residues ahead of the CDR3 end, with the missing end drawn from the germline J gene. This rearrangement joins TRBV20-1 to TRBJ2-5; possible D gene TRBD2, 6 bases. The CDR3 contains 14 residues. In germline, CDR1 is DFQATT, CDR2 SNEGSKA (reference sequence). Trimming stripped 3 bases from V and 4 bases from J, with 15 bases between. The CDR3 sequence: CSARCRDWVETQYF. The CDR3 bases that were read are TGCAGTGCTAGGTGCCGGGACTGGGTAGAGACC.

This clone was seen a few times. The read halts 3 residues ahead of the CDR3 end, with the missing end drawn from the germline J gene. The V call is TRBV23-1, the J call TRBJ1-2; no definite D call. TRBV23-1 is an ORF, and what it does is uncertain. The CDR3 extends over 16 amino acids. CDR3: CASSLPAEKSADTYTF. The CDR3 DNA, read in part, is TGCGCCAGCAGTCTCCCCGCGGAGAAGTCAGCAGATACC.

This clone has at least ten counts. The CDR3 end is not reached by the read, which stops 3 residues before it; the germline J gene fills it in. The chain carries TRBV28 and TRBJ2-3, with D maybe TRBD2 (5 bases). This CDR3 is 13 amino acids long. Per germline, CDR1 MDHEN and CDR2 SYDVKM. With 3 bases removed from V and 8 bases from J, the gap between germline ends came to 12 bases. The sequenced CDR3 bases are TGTGCCAGCAGTTTCCCAGGACGGGGTACG. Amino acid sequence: CASSFPGRGT. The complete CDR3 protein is CASSFPGRGTQYF.

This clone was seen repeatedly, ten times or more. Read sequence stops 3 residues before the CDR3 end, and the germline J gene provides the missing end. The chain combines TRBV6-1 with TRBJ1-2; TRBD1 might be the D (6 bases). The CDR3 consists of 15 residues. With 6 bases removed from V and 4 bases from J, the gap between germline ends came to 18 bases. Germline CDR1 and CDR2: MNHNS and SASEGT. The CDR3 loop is CASREQGYRSYGYTF. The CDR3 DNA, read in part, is TGTGCCAGCAGAGAACAGGGATACCGGAGCTATGGC.

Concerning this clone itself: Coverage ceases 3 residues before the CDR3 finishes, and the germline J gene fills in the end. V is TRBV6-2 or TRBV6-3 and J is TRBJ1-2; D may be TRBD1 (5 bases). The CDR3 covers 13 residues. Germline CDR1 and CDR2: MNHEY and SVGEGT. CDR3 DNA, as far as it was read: TGTGCCAGCAGTTTGGCAGGGAGATACGAC. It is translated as CASSLAGRYD. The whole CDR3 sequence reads CASSLAGRYDYTF.

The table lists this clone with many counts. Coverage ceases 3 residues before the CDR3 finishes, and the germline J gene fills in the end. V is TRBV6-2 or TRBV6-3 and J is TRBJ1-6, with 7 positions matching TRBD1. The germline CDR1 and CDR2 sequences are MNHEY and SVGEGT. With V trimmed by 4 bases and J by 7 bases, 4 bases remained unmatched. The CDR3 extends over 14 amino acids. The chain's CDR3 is CASSWGQLNSPLHF. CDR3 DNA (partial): TGTGCCAGCAGTTGGGGACAGTTAAATTCACCC.

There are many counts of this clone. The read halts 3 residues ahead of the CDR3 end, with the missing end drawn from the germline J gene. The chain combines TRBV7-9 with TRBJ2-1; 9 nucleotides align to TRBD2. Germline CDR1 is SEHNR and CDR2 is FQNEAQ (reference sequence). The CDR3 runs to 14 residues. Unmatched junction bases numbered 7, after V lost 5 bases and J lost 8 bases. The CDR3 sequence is CASSPPGLAYEQFF. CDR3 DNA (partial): TGTGCCAGCAGCCCGCCGGGACTAGCTTATGAG.

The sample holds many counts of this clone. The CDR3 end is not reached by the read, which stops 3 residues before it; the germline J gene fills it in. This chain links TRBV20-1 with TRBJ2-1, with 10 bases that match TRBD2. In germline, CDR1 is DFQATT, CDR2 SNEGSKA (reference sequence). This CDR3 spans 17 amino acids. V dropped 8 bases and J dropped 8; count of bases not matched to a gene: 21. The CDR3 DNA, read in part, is TGCAGTCTGCAGTCGGGGGCTAGCGGGGGTGTCTGGGATGAG. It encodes CSLQSGASGGVWDE. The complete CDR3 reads CSLQSGASGGVWDEQFF.

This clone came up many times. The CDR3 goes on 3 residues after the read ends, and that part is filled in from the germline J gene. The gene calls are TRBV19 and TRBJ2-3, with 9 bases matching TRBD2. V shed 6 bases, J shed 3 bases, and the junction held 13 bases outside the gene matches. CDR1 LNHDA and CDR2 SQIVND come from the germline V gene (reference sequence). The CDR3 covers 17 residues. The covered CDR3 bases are TGTGCCAGTAGCCAAGGGACTAGCTCCCCCTTAACAGATACG. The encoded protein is CASSQGTSSPLTDT. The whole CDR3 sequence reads CASSQGTSSPLTDTQYF.

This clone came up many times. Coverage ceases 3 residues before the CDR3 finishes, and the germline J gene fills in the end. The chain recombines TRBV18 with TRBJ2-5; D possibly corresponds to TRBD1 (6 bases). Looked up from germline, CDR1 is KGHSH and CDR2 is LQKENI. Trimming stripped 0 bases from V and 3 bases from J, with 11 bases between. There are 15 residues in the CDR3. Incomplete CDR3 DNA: TGTGCCAGCTCACCACCGATGGCAGGGGAAGAGACC. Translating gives CASSPPMAGEET. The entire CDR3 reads CASSPPMAGEETQYF. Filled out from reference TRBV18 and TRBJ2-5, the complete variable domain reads NAGVMQNPRHLVRRRGQEARLRCSPMKGHSHVYWYRQLPEEGLKFMVYLQKENIIDESGMPKERFSAEFPKEGPSILRIQQVVRGDSAAYFCASSPPMAGEETQYFGPGTRLLVL.

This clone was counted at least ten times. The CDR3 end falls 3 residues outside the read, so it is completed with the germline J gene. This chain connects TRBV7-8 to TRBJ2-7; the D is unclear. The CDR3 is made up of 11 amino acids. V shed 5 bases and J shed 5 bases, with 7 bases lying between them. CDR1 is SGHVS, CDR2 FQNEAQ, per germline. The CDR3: CASSQSHEQYF. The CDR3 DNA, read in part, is TGTGCCAGCAGCCAGAGTCACGAG.

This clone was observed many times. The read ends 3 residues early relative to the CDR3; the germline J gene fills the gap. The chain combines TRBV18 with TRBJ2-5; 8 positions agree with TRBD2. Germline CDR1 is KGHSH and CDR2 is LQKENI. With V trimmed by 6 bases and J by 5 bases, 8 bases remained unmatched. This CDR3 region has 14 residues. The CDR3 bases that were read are TGTGCCAGCTCCCCCCCGGGGGGGATGGAGACC. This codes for CASSPPGGMET. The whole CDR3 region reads CASSPPGGMETQYF.

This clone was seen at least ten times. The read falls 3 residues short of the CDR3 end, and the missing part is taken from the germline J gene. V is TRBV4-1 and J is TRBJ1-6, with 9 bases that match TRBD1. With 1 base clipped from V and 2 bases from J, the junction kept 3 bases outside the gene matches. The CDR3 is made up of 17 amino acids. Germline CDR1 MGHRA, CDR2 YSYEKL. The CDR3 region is CASSQADRGPYNSPLHF. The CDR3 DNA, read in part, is TGCGCCAGCAGCCAAGCGGACAGGGGACCCTATAATTCACCC.